The 22 T cell receptor beta chains below were found in one sample sequenced in a study of T cell repertoires in cytomegalovirus infection. TCRdb itself ran the reads through MiXCR, one entry per CDR3 protein. Among 700,000 to 950,000 distinct CDR3 sequences listed, 30% to 35% were seen once. No cognate antigen is known for these TCRs. The sequences come from cultured CD8+ T cells from PBMCs, collected from culture after CMV antigen stimulation. These receptors were collected from a human donor in good health (CMV status not recorded). Some clones in this sample may be carry-over from other donors' samples.

The chain employs TRBV12-3 or TRBV12-4 and TRBJ1-5; tentative D call: TRBD1 (5 bases). This CDR3 region has 15 residues. Trimming removed 5 bases at V and 0 bases at J, with 11 bases between. CDR3 in DNA: TGTGCCAGCAGTCCCCAGACAGTTAGCAATCAGCCCCAGCATTTT. Its protein product is CASSPQTVSNQPQHF.

The chain links TRBV7-9 to TRBJ2-3, with TRBD2 identical over 13 bases. With 5 bases clipped from V and 4 bases from J, the junction kept 9 bases outside the gene matches. Germline CDR1 is SEHNR and CDR2 is FQNEAQ (reference sequence). The CDR3 sequence is 17 residues long. CDR3 in DNA: TGTGCCAGCAGCCCCCGACTAGCGGGGGGTCCCGCAGATACGCAGTATTTT. It codes for CASSPRLAGGPADTQYF.

The V call is TRBV2, the J call TRBJ1-1; D is unclear. Trimming took 3 bases from V and 7 from J, leaving 6 bases between them. The CDR3 length is 11 residues. Germline V lookup: CDR1 SNHLY, CDR2 FYNNEI. The CDR3 sequence: CASSEGFEAFF. The CDR3, as DNA: TGTGCCAGCAGTGAGGGGTTTGAAGCTTTCTTT.

V and J are TRBV5-1 and TRBJ1-5; D is perhaps TRBD1 (5 bases). The CDR3 runs 15 residues. Germline V gives CDR1 SGHRS, CDR2 YFSETQ. The V and J ends lost 5 bases and 4 bases respectively, with 16 bases between them. The DNA for the CDR3 is TGCGCCAGCAGAAAAGGGACGGAGGGGAATCAGCCCCAGCATTTT. It encodes CASRKGTEGNQPQHF.

The gene calls are TRBV2 and TRBJ2-3; a possible D gene is TRBD2 (5 bases). This CDR3 region has 15 residues. The germline V gene encodes CDR1 SNHLY and CDR2 FYNNEI. V lost 4 bases, J lost 0 bases, and 11 bases lay in between. This CDR3 reads CASSAGILSTDTQYF. CDR3 DNA: TGTGCCAGCAGTGCCGGGATCCTAAGCACAGATACGCAGTATTTT.

The V and J genes are TRBV29-1 and TRBJ1-2; TRBD1 might be the D (6 bases). CDR3 length: 11 residues. Looked up from germline, CDR1 is SQVTM and CDR2 is ANQGSEA. Deletions cut 7 bases from V and 8 bases from J, with 14 bases between. The CDR3 DNA reads TGCAGCGCGGAGGGGGAGTGGGGCTACACCTTC. Amino acid sequence: CSAEGEWGYTF. Full variable domain (remainder filled in from reference TRBV29-1 and TRBJ1-2): SAVISQKPSRDICQRGTSLTIQCQVDSQVTMMFWYRQQPGQSLTLIATANQGSEATYESGFVIDKFPISRPNLTFSTLTVSNMSPEDSSIYLCSAEGEWGYTFGSGTRLTVV.

This clonotype was seen ten or more times. The V call is TRBV7-8, the J call TRBJ2-3, with 8 bases that match TRBD1. Germline V gives CDR1 SGHVS, CDR2 FQNEAQ. Trimming cost V 2 bases and J 5 bases; bases outside gene matches: 3. The CDR3 loop spans 14 amino acids. The CDR3 here is CASSLQGAGDTQYF. The DNA of the CDR3 is TGTGCCAGCAGCTTACAGGGGGCAGGAGATACGCAGTATTTT.

CDR3 in amino acids: CASSQDRGRITEAFF. The DNA of the CDR3 is TGCGCCAGCAGCCAAGACAGGGGGCGGATCACTGAAGCTTTCTTT. The gene calls are TRBV4-1 and TRBJ1-1; TRBD1 matches at 8 bases. CDR3 size: 15 residues. Germline V CDR1 and CDR2: MGHRA, YSYEKL. J was trimmed by 4 bases and V by 0 bases; bases with no gene match: 4.

The table lists this clonotype with a few counts. In DNA, the CDR3 is TGTGCCAGCAGTGAATTTTTTTGGAGGGAGACTAGCACAGATACGCAGTATTTT. Encoded protein: CASSEFFWRETSTDTQYF. V usage is TRBV25-1 and J usage is TRBJ2-3; D may be TRBD2 (6 bases). V shed 1 base and J shed 0 bases, with 17 bases lying between them. The CDR3 is 18 amino acids. Germline V lookup: CDR1 MGHDK, CDR2 SYGVNS.

Note on this clonotype: Since a much larger clone is just one base distant, this may be a read error. Without the conserved terminal phenylalanine or tryptophan, this CDR3 likely stems from a read error. The genes are TRBV12-3 or TRBV12-4 and TRBJ1-1; D possibly corresponds to TRBD1 (6 bases). The CDR3 covers 13 residues. Trimming removed 6 bases from V and 4 bases from J, with 12 bases in between. CDR3 sequence reads: CASSLQGSTEAFL. As DNA, the CDR3 is TGTGCCAGCAGCCTTCAGGGGTCCACTGAAGCTTTCCTT.

This clonotype was recorded a few times. The chain uses TRBV7-9 and TRBJ2-5; D perhaps matches TRBD2 (5 bases). CDR1 and CDR2 from the germline V gene are SEHNR and FQNEAQ (reference sequence). This CDR3 contains 18 residues. The V end was cut by 5 bases, the J end by 4 bases, with 26 bases between. CDR3: CASSPKSVGGGDVETQYF. CDR3 bases: TGTGCCAGCAGCCCGAAGTCGGTTGGTGGAGGAGACGTAGAGACCCAGTACTTC. Looking up the rest from reference TRBV7-9 and TRBJ2-5 gives the full variable domain: DTGVSQNPRHKITKRGQNVTFRCDPISEHNRLYWYRQTLGQGPEFLTYFQNEAQLEKSRLLSDRFSAERPKGSFSTLEIQRTEQGDSAMYLCASSPKSVGGGDVETQYFGPGTRLLVL.

This clonotype occurred a few times. V and J are TRBV7-9 and TRBJ2-1; 7 nucleotides agree with TRBD1. Germline trimming cut 0 bases from V and 4 bases from J; bases unmatched to any gene: 9. The CDR3 length is 17 residues. Germline V gives CDR1 SEHNR, CDR2 FQNEAQ (reference sequence). CDR3 nucleotide sequence: TGTGCCAGCAGCTTAGCGGACAGGCGGATTGGGTACAATGAGCAGTTCTTC. Amino acid sequence: CASSLADRRIGYNEQFF.

This clonotype was seen a few times. The CDR3 protein is CASSRGQGDSYGYTF. The CDR3, as DNA: TGCGCCAGCAGCCGGGGACAGGGGGACTCCTATGGCTACACCTTC. J is TRBJ1-2 and V is TRBV4-1, with 11 bases that match TRBD1. This CDR3 contains 15 residues. Germline-derived CDR1 and CDR2 are MGHRA and YSYEKL. V shed 4 bases and J 4 bases; nucleotides not matched to a gene: 5.

The V gene is TRBV18, the J gene TRBJ2-5; 7 positions agree with TRBD1. The CDR3 loop spans 14 amino acids. Germline V CDR1 and CDR2: KGHSH, LQKENI. With V trimmed by 6 bases and J by 5 bases, 9 bases remained unmatched. DNA for the CDR3: TGTGCCAGCTCTCCGGGACAGCCTAGGGAGACCCAGTACTTC. As protein: CASSPGQPRETQYF.

The chain joins TRBV5-6 to TRBJ2-7, with D unclear. The germline V gene encodes CDR1 SGHDT and CDR2 YYEEEE. The CDR3 is made up of 11 amino acids. V lost 2 bases to trimming and J lost 7 bases, with 7 bases between them. The CDR3 DNA sequence: TGTGCCAGCAGCTTCTTGGGGGAGCAGTACGTC. The encoded protein is CASSFLGEQYV.

The CDR3 nucleotides are TGCGCCAGCAGCCCTCTATTATGGACTAGCGGGGGAAGTAATGAGCAGTTCTTC. This translates into CASSPLLWTSGGSNEQFF. The chain links TRBV5-1 to TRBJ2-1, with 13 positions matching TRBD2. Germline values: CDR1 SGHRS, CDR2 YFSETQ. The CDR3 has 18 residues. With V trimmed by 4 bases and J by 7 bases, 14 bases remained unmatched.

This clonotype has just a few counts. The J gene is TRBJ1-1, the V gene TRBV19; 7 positions match TRBD1. The length of the CDR3 is 14 residues. CDR1 is LNHDA, CDR2 SQIVND, per germline (reference sequence). The junction had 9 bases not matched to a gene; V was cut back by 6 bases and J by 5 bases. The CDR3 DNA follows: TGTGCCAGTAGGAACGGCCCAGGGGGTACTGAAGCTTTCTTT. This codes for CASRNGPGGTEAFF.

This clonotype was observed a few times. The J gene is TRBJ2-3, the V gene TRBV4-1; 9 bases align to TRBD1. Germline V gene lookup returns CDR1 MGHRA and CDR2 YSYEKL. The CDR3 is made up of 16 amino acids. V trimming: 3 bases; J trimming: 0 bases; junction bases outside the gene matches: 4. The CDR3 loop reads CASSHRDRVSTDTQYF. The CDR3 DNA is TGCGCCAGCAGCCATAGGGACAGGGTTAGCACAGATACGCAGTATTTT.

The table lists this clonotype with a few counts. The chain uses TRBV19 and TRBJ2-7; D assignment may be TRBD1 or TRBD2 (5 bases each). CDR1 LNHDA and CDR2 SQIVND come from the germline V gene (reference sequence). The CDR3 runs 15 residues. Trimming took 5 bases from V and 0 from J, leaving 14 bases between them. The CDR3 nucleotides read TGTGCCAGTAGTTGGGGACGGGACCCCTCCTACGAGCAGTACTTC. It codes for CASSWGRDPSYEQYF.

This clonotype was seen only once. This chain uses TRBV7-9 with TRBJ2-7, with unresolved D. The germline CDR1 and CDR2 sequences are SEHNR and FQNEAQ (reference sequence). The CDR3 is made up of 17 amino acids. Trimming shortened V by 0 bases and J by 6 bases, and 21 bases separated the two germline ends. The CDR3, as DNA: TGTGCCAGCAGCTTAGCGGAACTGGAAGTCCGTGTCTCCGAGCAGTACTTC. It codes for CASSLAELEVRVSEQYF.

The gene calls are TRBV19 and TRBJ1-2, with TRBD1 matching over 8 bases. Losses at the gene ends were 6 bases for V and 2 bases for J; bases not matched to a gene: 5. CDR1 is LNHDA and CDR2 is SQIVND in the germline V gene (reference sequence). This CDR3 is built from 14 residues. The CDR3 nucleotides are TGTGCCAGTAGAAGGACAGGGTCGAACTATGGCTACACCTTC. Translating it yields CASRRTGSNYGYTF.

The V and J genes are TRBV6-1 and TRBJ2-2; 10 nucleotides line up with TRBD1. Germline CDR1 and CDR2: MNHNS and SASEGT. V lost 3 bases, J lost 2 bases, and 9 bases stayed unmatched. The CDR3 spans 18 residues. The CDR3 spells CASSEGQGPSLNTGELFF. As DNA, the CDR3 is TGTGCCAGCAGTGAGGGACAGGGGCCCTCCCTAAACACCGGGGAGCTGTTTTTT.